The 30 T cell receptor beta chains below were found in one sample sequenced in a study of blood T cell repertoires in COVID-19. Using immunoSEQ multiplex PCR, the repertoire was profiled, and TCRdb retains in-frame clones only, with some absent. Among roughly 100,000 clones, roughly 80% were seen once, and the ten largest hold 3% to 4%. The sequencing sample was made of peripheral blood. The receptors were gathered from a woman over 75 with active or convalescent COVID-19.

This clone was seen a few times. V gene TRBV12-5 combines with J gene TRBJ2-2, with D perhaps TRBD2 (5 bases). V lost 1 base and J 4 bases, leaving 10 bases between the germline ends. Germline CDR1 and CDR2: LGHNT and FRNRAP. The length of the CDR3 is 15 residues. As DNA, the CDR3 is TGTGCTAGTGGTTTGGCCGGACTGGGCACCGGGGAGCTGTTTTTT. This encodes CASGLAGLGTGELFF.

The chain links TRBV5-5 to TRBJ2-1; 8 bases align to TRBD1. Losses at the gene ends were 4 bases for V and 7 bases for J; bases not matched to a gene: 10. CDR1 SGHKS and CDR2 YYEKEE come from the germline V gene (reference sequence). CDR3 length: 15 residues. CDR3 bases: TGTGCCAGCAGCCCGGAGGCAGGGGGCTGGAATGAGCAGTTCTTC. Amino acid sequence: CASSPEAGGWNEQFF. The whole variable domain, filled in from reference TRBV5-5 and TRBJ2-1, reads DAGVTQSPTHLIKTRGQQVTLRCSPISGHKSVSWYQQVLGQGPQFIFQYYEKEERGRGNFPDRFSARQFPNYSSELNVNALLLGDSALYLCASSPEAGGWNEQFFGPGTRLTVL.

The gene calls are TRBV19 and TRBJ1-5; D unclear. V was clipped by 1 base and J by 3 bases, with 13 bases between them. This CDR3 spans 16 amino acids. Germline CDR1 reads LNHDA; CDR2 reads SQIVND (reference sequence). Written as DNA, the CDR3 is TGTGCCAGTAGTATAGTTCTAGCGGGCTACAATCAGCCCCAGCATTTT. This gives the protein CASSIVLAGYNQPQHF.

This chain connects TRBV5-1 to TRBJ1-4; D is unresolved. Germline V gene data show CDR1 as SGHRS and CDR2 as YFSETQ. The CDR3 contains 13 residues. Trimming removed 10 bases at V and 4 bases at J, with 14 bases between. The CDR3 coding sequence is TGCGCCTGTGCCGGGTCCCGTAATGAAAAACTGTTTTTT. Its protein is CACAGSRNEKLFF.

The V call is TRBV7-2, the J call TRBJ2-7, with 8 nucleotides matching TRBD1. This CDR3 has 14 amino acids. The V segment lost 3 bases and the J segment 4 bases; nucleotides outside the gene matches: 5. Germline V gene sequence: CDR1 SGHTA, CDR2 FQGNSA. CDR3 residues: CASSFGTGFYEQYF. The CDR3 region has the DNA TGTGCCAGCAGCTTCGGGACAGGCTTTTACGAGCAGTACTTC.

The chain uses TRBV27 and TRBJ2-7; TRBD2 agrees at 7 bases. V was clipped by 4 bases and J by 2 bases; unmatched bases: 14. This CDR3 has 17 residues. Germline loops: CDR1 MNHEY, CDR2 SMNVEV (reference sequence). This CDR3 is CASSSPLGGTVTYEQYF. The CDR3 DNA is TGTGCCAGCAGTTCACCCCTGGGAGGGACGGTGACCTACGAGCAGTACTTC.

This clone was seen only once. The chain recombines TRBV9 with TRBJ2-3; 8 bases align to TRBD1. V gave up 3 bases and J gave up 3 bases; unmatched junction bases: 6. The CDR3 covers 15 residues. Germline V CDR1 and CDR2: SGDLS, YYNGEE. This CDR3 reads CASSATGGRTDTQYF. The DNA of the CDR3 is TGTGCCAGCAGCGCCACAGGGGGGAGGACAGATACGCAGTATTTT.

The chain uses TRBV28 and TRBJ2-5; 7 nucleotides line up with TRBD2. Germline CDR1 MDHEN, CDR2 SYDVKM. The V gene end was trimmed by 8 bases and the J gene end by 0 bases; junction bases not matched to a gene: 3. CDR3 size: 13 residues. In DNA, the CDR3 is TGTGCCAGCGGGCGGGAGTACCAAGAGACCCAGTACTTC. This encodes CASGREYQETQYF.

The chain employs TRBV4-2 and TRBJ2-1, with TRBD2 identical over 9 bases. V dropped 0 bases and J dropped 4; count of bases not matched to a gene: 4. The germline V gene encodes CDR1 LGHNA and CDR2 YNFKEQ. The CDR3 sequence is 16 residues long. The DNA of the CDR3 is TGTGCCAGCAGCCAAGAAGGGCGGGGGGGATACAATGAGCAGTTCTTC. Translated, it gives CASSQEGRGGYNEQFF.

The chain recombines TRBV28 with TRBJ1-1; no definite D call. From germline, CDR1 is MDHEN and CDR2 SYDVKM. Trimming stripped 3 bases from V and 4 bases from J, with 9 bases between. The CDR3 extends over 13 amino acids. CDR3 protein: CASSFPIGTEAFF. In DNA, the CDR3 is TGTGCCAGCAGTTTCCCCATCGGCACTGAAGCTTTCTTT.

The V and J genes are TRBV11-2 and TRBJ1-2; 7 bases agree with TRBD1. Trimming took 3 bases from V and 6 from J; bases not matched to a gene: 1. The CDR3 sequence is 12 residues long. Germline V gene data show CDR1 as SGHAT and CDR2 as FQNNGV. In DNA, the CDR3 is TGTGCCAGCAGCTTCGGGACAGATGGCTACACCTTC. It specifies CASSFGTDGYTF.

The chain joins TRBV9 to TRBJ1-2; 8 bases align to TRBD1. Germline loops: CDR1 SGDLS, CDR2 YYNGEE. The CDR3 is 16 amino acids. With 4 bases clipped from V and 8 bases from J, the junction kept 16 bases outside the gene matches. CDR3 sequence: CASSPQPDRGEGGYTF. The CDR3 coding sequence is TGTGCCAGCAGCCCCCAACCCGACAGGGGAGAAGGGGGCTACACCTTC.

The V call is TRBV7-3, the J call TRBJ1-6; maybe TRBD1 (6 bases). Germline-derived CDR1 and CDR2 are SGHTA and FQGTGA. The CDR3 contains 14 residues. Trimming left V 2 bases short and J 7 bases short, with 9 bases between. The CDR3 nucleotides read TGTGCCAGCAGCTTACAGGGGCAAAATTCACCCCTCCACTTT. Protein product: CASSLQGQNSPLHF.

The chain links TRBV5-1 to TRBJ2-4, with 11 bases identical to TRBD2. Germline V gene data show CDR1 as SGHRS and CDR2 as YFSETQ. This CDR3 region has 18 residues. Trimming removed 4 bases from V and 1 base from J; junction bases left unmatched: 10. CDR3 nucleotides: TGCGCCAGCAGCACGGGACTAGCGGATGGTTGGGCCAAAAACATTCAGTACTTC. Encoded protein: CASSTGLADGWAKNIQYF.

In its sample, this clone was seen once. The chain couples TRBV11-3 to TRBJ1-1; D not resolved. CDR3 length: 13 residues. CDR1 SGHNT and CDR2 YENEEA come from the germline V gene. Deletions cut 3 bases from V and 3 bases from J, with 8 bases between. CDR3 residues: CASSFYRYTEAFF. CDR3 sequence (DNA): TGTGCCAGCAGCTTTTATCGGTACACTGAAGCTTTCTTT.

The chain couples TRBV3-1 (or the pseudogene TRBV3-2) to TRBJ1-1; possibly TRBD1 for D (5 bases). Germline V gene sequence: CDR1 LGHDT, CDR2 YNNKEL (reference sequence). Deletions cut 2 bases from V and 1 base from J, with 8 bases between. The CDR3 length is 14 residues. The DNA for the CDR3 is TGTGCCAGCAGCCAATTGGGGGGGAACACTGAAGCTTTCTTT. Encoded protein: CASSQLGGNTEAFF.

This chain links TRBV6-6 with TRBJ1-5; D not certain. From germline, CDR1 is MNHNY and CDR2 SVGAGI (reference sequence). The CDR3 totals 16 residues. Trimming stripped 6 bases from V and 2 bases from J, with 17 bases between. CDR3 DNA: TGTGCCAGCAGGCCGTTTGAGGGCGCGGGCAATCAGCCCCAGCATTTT. It translates to CASRPFEGAGNQPQHF.

The rearrangement links TRBV18 to TRBJ1-1, with D tentatively TRBD1 (6 bases). This CDR3 has 13 amino acids. V dropped 5 bases and J dropped 3 bases, with 10 bases sitting between them. Per the germline V gene, CDR1 is KGHSH and CDR2 is LQKENI. The CDR3 sequence: CASSGQRYTEAFF. Here the CDR3 DNA reads TGTGCCAGCTCAGGACAGCGATACACTGAAGCTTTCTTT.

This clone was recorded a few times. The chain joins TRBV28 to TRBJ1-2, with 9 bases that match TRBD1. The ends lost 7 bases at V and 4 bases at J; junction bases unmatched: 10. Looked up from germline, CDR1 is MDHEN and CDR2 is SYDVKM. The CDR3 contains 15 residues. The DNA for the CDR3 is TGTGCCAGCACCTCCGGACAGGGGACCAGCTATGGCTACACCTTC. This sequence encodes CASTSGQGTSYGYTF.

V is TRBV28 and J is TRBJ1-2; weak D call: TRBD1 (5 bases). Germline CDR1 and CDR2: MDHEN and SYDVKM. Trimming removed 2 bases at V and 13 bases at J, with 11 bases between. The CDR3 is 11 amino acids. In nucleotides, the CDR3 is TGTGCCAGCAGTTTAACGCGGGGGAGCACCTTC. Amino acids: CASSLTRGSTF.

The gene calls are TRBV23-1 and TRBJ1-5; D is uncertain. TRBV23-1 is placed among ORFs of uncertain function. This CDR3 has 15 residues. Trimming stripped 0 bases from V and 2 bases from J, with 8 bases between. CDR3 nucleotide sequence: TGCGCCAGCAGTCAATCGAGGGTGGGCAATCAGCCCCAGCATTTT. Translation: CASSQSRVGNQPQHF.

The table lists this clone with a count of one. V gene TRBV10-3 combines with J gene TRBJ1-5; 7 nucleotides line up with TRBD1. Trimming took 6 bases from V and 3 from J; bases not matched to a gene: 2. Per germline, CDR1 ENHRY and CDR2 SYGVKD. The CDR3 contains 13 residues. The CDR3 loop reads CAIRQGFNQPQHF. The CDR3 bases are TGTGCCATCAGACAGGGGTTCAATCAGCCCCAGCATTTT.

The chain links TRBV4-1 to TRBJ1-2; TRBD1 matches 7 bases. This CDR3 comprises 16 residues. The J segment lost 4 bases and the V segment lost 2 bases, leaving 10 bases of the junction unmatched. Germline V lookup: CDR1 MGHRA, CDR2 YSYEKL. The CDR3 sequence is CASSQPGTGAPYGYTF. DNA for the CDR3: TGCGCCAGCAGCCAACCGGGTACAGGGGCCCCCTATGGCTACACCTTC.

The chain employs TRBV4-3 and TRBJ1-2, with 9 positions matching TRBD1. V dropped 1 base and J dropped 5; count of bases not matched to a gene: 8. From germline, CDR1 is LGHNA and CDR2 YSLEER. The CDR3 spans 16 residues. CDR3 protein: CASSQGRQGGNYGYTF. CDR3 DNA sequence: TGCGCCAGCAGCCAAGGCCGACAGGGGGGAAATTATGGCTACACCTTC.

The rearrangement uses TRBV6-6 and TRBJ2-7; D not certain. This CDR3 region has 14 residues. Germline V gives CDR1 MNHNY, CDR2 SVGAGI (reference sequence). CDR3 in DNA: TGTTCCACGGGTCAGAACCTAAAAACCTACGAGCAGTACTTC. It is translated as CSTGQNLKTYEQYF.

The chain employs TRBV5-5 and TRBJ1-1, with TRBD1 matching 9 bases. With 4 bases clipped from V and 8 bases from J, the junction kept 9 bases outside the gene matches. CDR3 length: 14 amino acids. Germline CDR1 SGHKS, CDR2 YYEKEE (reference sequence). The CDR3 reads CASSASMGQGEAFF. As DNA, the CDR3 is TGTGCCAGCAGCGCAAGCATGGGACAGGGAGAAGCTTTCTTT.

The rearrangement links TRBV28 to TRBJ1-2, with D perhaps matching TRBD1 (6 bases). V was trimmed by 8 bases and J by 8 bases, leaving 12 bases between them. The CDR3 has 11 amino acids. The V gene's germline CDR1 is MDHEN and CDR2 SYDVKM. The CDR3 DNA is TGTGCCAGCGGCAGGGGAGGGGGCTACACCTTC. Its translation: CASGRGGGYTF.

The rearrangement uses TRBV28 and TRBJ1-2, with a tentative D call TRBD1 (6 bases). Trimming removed 5 bases at V and 4 bases at J, with 8 bases between. Germline CDR1 reads MDHEN; CDR2 reads SYDVKM. This CDR3 contains 12 residues. The CDR3 DNA follows: TGTGCCAGCAGTCAAGGGGGCTATGGCTACACCTTC. Translation gives CASSQGGYGYTF.

J is TRBJ2-4 and V is TRBV7-2; 10 positions match TRBD2. The CDR3 extends over 16 amino acids. With 2 bases clipped from V and 3 bases from J, the junction kept 4 bases outside the gene matches. Per the germline V gene, CDR1 is SGHTA and CDR2 is FQGNSA. This CDR3 reads CASSLLAGDGKNIQYF. The CDR3 region has the DNA TGTGCCAGCAGCTTACTAGCGGGAGACGGCAAAAACATTCAGTACTTC.

The chain links TRBV30 to TRBJ1-3; D is perhaps TRBD1 (6 bases). CDR1 and CDR2 (germline): GTSNPN, SVGIG (reference sequence). Trimming left V 0 bases short and J 0 bases short, with 15 bases between. This CDR3 is built from 17 residues. CDR3 loop: CAWSVQGRPSSGNTIYF. CDR3 nucleotides: TGTGCCTGGAGTGTACAGGGCAGGCCCTCCTCTGGAAACACCATATATTTT.